This T cell receptor (beta chain) was identified during a study of beta chain features in type 1 diabetes (dated by TCRdb to about 2018). Background on the whole study: No differences in mean age, gender distribution, total cell number or subset yield were found between patients and healthy donors. Across all samples, fewer than 130 million sorted cells were examined, and cell number per subset correlated strongly with RNA yield. In the study, recently diagnosed type 1 diabetes patients and matched healthy donors were compared on the TCRB repertoires of their sorted circulating CD4+ T cell subsets. Whereas all 28 donors provided naive and central memory subsets, regulatory and stem cell-like memory subsets were isolated from just 8 patients and about 8 healthy donors.

All of the isolated RNA was reverse transcribed with the High Capacity cDNA Reverse Transcription Kit, so expressed TCRB transcripts were sequenced. Deep immunoSEQ sequencing was applied to naive, central memory and regulatory T cell samples, giving an average of approximately 3.8 million total reads per sample. After sorted cells were lysed in RLT buffer, RNA was extracted with DNase-treated RNeasy Micro or Mini kits, with the choice depending on cell number. To prevent cross-contamination, each cell subset was processed individually, whereas patient and healthy donor samples were processed jointly. The immunoSEQ multiplex PCR was used to amplify TCRB sequences from cDNA, generating 87-bp fragments that spanned the CDR3 region. The amplicons were sequenced using the Illumina HiSeq platform. Per the original workflow: PCR bias was corrected computationally using synthetic template baselines, and reads within Hamming distance 2 were collapsed, with unmergeable singletons discarded. Reads were aligned against IMGT to assign V, D and J genes, CDR3 length and insertions or deletions at six rearrangement sites. Within each subset, clonotype counts were normalized to sorted cell number, after which true diversity and Gini coefficients were computed with the tcR R package. The overlap coefficient, calculated on TCRB nucleotide sequences, was used to quantify repertoire sharing. The source is immuneACCESS, and TCRdb retained only in-frame sequences with V and J called. Part of the clones is not carried over; for the studies checked, unresolved V genes explain less than half of this, and the remainder is unexplained. V and J calls and clone size follow that table, whereas D and trimming were derived from the DNA. In all, the sample holds 200,000 to 300,000 clones, and 25% to 30% of those were seen once. The leading ten clones occupy around 4% of the sample.

V is clipped by 1 base and J by 4 bases, and the sequence between their germline boundaries is 4 bases long. There are 11 amino acids in the CDR3, from cysteine to phenylalanine inclusive. The read is trimmed to its CDR3 DNA, 33 bases read in frame from base 1. The germline V gene (reference sequence) yields GTSNPN for CDR1 and SVGIG for CDR2. Each donor gave one peripheral blood draw, averaging around 120 mL, which was collected into heparinised tubes. Using a panel that included CD45RO, CCR7, CD25, CD127, CD95 and CD27, naive, central memory, regulatory and stem cell-like memory CD4+ T cells were sorted on a BD FACSAria II. Purity was above 98% for every sorted population. PBMCs were separated immediately by Lymphoprep density gradient centrifugation and were stained directly, without being cultured. Samples were stained and sorted in pairs, with one healthy donor and one patient per experiment, so that batch effects were minimized.

This clone was observed a few times. The clone's antigen remains unknown. No much larger clonotype is one base removed from it; base qualities were not supplied. The same CDR3 also results from other DNA sequences found in this sample. The study at large found these results: Naive, central memory and regulatory TCRB repertoires appeared to be more alike among patients than among healthy donors. Because cDNA was sequenced instead of genomic DNA, highly expressing activated cells could be over-represented, though the groups showed no difference in activation or CD3 levels. Because the HLA sub-analyses included only small numbers of individuals, any influence of HLA type on TCRB rearrangement was left unresolved. A moderate but significant shortening of TCRB CDR3 length was observed in type 1 diabetes patients in all four CD4+ subsets. At VDJ recombination sites, type 1 diabetes patients had fewer insertions and more deleted nucleotides, which implies abnormalities in thymic rearrangement. Shorter templates might be favored by PCR, yet because patient and control samples were amplified and corrected together, any such skew would affect both groups equally.

Material: central memory CD4+ T cells from blood. The sequence links TRBV30 to TRBJ1-2; no D gene can be assigned with confidence. The source of this sequence is a man aged 25-45 years in good health. CDR3 region: CAWSDTYGYTF. DNA sequence: TGTGCCTGGAGTGACACCTATGGCTACACCTTC.